Below, 11 T cell receptor beta chains from the same sample are listed, as sequenced in a study of cytotoxic CD8 clonotypes in ibrutinib-treated CLL. Measured with immunoSEQ multiplex PCR; TCRdb has only the in-frame clones, and not every one. The table has over 65,000 clones, about two thirds seen once. The sequencing used PBMCs, collected after 12 months of ibrutinib treatment. The receptors shown here come from a human donor with chronic lymphocytic leukemia.

CDR3 amino acids: CASRDPRRGAGYNEQFF. In DNA form, the CDR3 reads TGTGCCAGCAGAGATCCACGGCGGGGGGCCGGGTACAATGAGCAGTTCTTC. V and J are TRBV7-2 and TRBJ2-1, with 8 bases that match TRBD2. The CDR3 totals 17 residues. V was pared by 6 bases and J by 4 bases, with 14 bases of the junction left unmatched. The germline gives CDR1 SGHTA, CDR2 FQGNSA. The complete variable domain, with remaining parts taken from reference TRBV7-2 and TRBJ2-1, reads GAGVSQSPSNKVTEKGKDVELRCDPISGHTALYWYRQSLGQGLEFLIYFQGNSAPDKSGLPSDRFSAERTGGSVSTLTIQRTQQEDSAVYLCASRDPRRGAGYNEQFFGPGTRLTVL.

The chain links TRBV30 to TRBJ2-1; 12 bases agree with TRBD2. V shed 4 bases and J 6 bases; nucleotides not matched to a gene: 13. The germline V gene has CDR1 GTSNPN and CDR2 SVGIG (reference sequence). This CDR3 is 17 amino acids long. The CDR3 DNA reads TGTGCCTGGACCCCGCCCCTAGCGGGGGGGCCGCGCAATGAGCAGTTCTTC. Protein product: CAWTPPLAGGPRNEQFF. Together with reference TRBV30 and TRBJ2-1, the CDR3 gives the full variable domain: SQTIHQWPATLVQPVGSPLSLECTVEGTSNPNLYWYRQAAGRGLQLLFYSVGIGQISSEVPQNLSASRPQDRQFILSSKKLLLSDSGFYLCAWTPPLAGGPRNEQFFGPGTRLTVL.

This chain connects TRBV28 to TRBJ1-4, with D possibly being TRBD1 (5 bases). The CDR3 extends over 15 amino acids. The germline V gene has CDR1 MDHEN and CDR2 SYDVKM. V was trimmed by 7 bases and J by 3 bases, leaving 15 bases between them. CDR3: CASIGRVSANEKLFF. The CDR3 DNA is TGTGCCAGCATCGGCAGGGTTTCAGCTAATGAAAAACTGTTTTTT.

This rearrangement joins TRBV12-5 to TRBJ2-3, with 8 bases matching TRBD2. Germline V CDR1 and CDR2: LGHNT, FRNRAP. The CDR3 is 18 residues long. The V segment lost 1 base and the J segment 0 bases; nucleotides outside the gene matches: 9. The CDR3 loop reads CASGLGNLAGTSTDTQYF. In DNA, the CDR3 is TGTGCTAGTGGTTTGGGAAACTTAGCGGGGACTAGCACAGATACGCAGTATTTT.

The chain recombines TRBV7-2 with TRBJ1-1, with D uncertain. V lost 3 bases and J lost 1, with 12 bases in between. The CDR3 sequence is 15 residues long. Germline V gene lookup returns CDR1 SGHTA and CDR2 FQGNSA. The CDR3 nucleotides are TGTGCCAGCAGCTTTGACCCAACCACGAACACTGAAGCTTTCTTT. Encoded protein: CASSFDPTTNTEAFF.

This CDR3 reads CASSVDWGNTIYF. The CDR3 DNA sequence: TGTGCCAGCAGCGTAGATTGGGGAAACACCATATATTTT. The chain combines TRBV9 with TRBJ1-3; D not resolved. CDR1 and CDR2 from the germline V gene are SGDLS and YYNGEE. The CDR3 is 13 residues long. V was shortened by 0 bases and J by 4 bases, with 5 bases between the two germline ends.

In its sample, this clone was seen once. The rearrangement links TRBV11-2 to TRBJ2-2, with 10 bases identical to TRBD2. CDR3 length equals 18 residues. CDR1 is SGHAT and CDR2 is FQNNGV in the germline V gene. With V trimmed by 1 base and J by 5 bases, 10 bases remained unmatched. Here the CDR3 reads CASSLGLASGRLTGELFF. In DNA form, the CDR3 reads TGTGCCAGCAGCTTAGGTTTGGCTAGCGGGAGACTAACCGGGGAGCTGTTTTTT.

This CDR3 reads CASSWDRQGFSELFF. CDR3 nucleotide sequence: TGCGCCAGCAGCTGGGACCGACAGGGTTTCTCTGAACTGTTTTTT. The V gene is TRBV4-3, the J gene TRBJ1-4; 7 nucleotides agree with TRBD1. CDR3 length: 15 residues. J was trimmed by 12 bases and V by 5 bases; bases with no gene match: 15. The germline CDR1 and CDR2 sequences are LGHNA and YSLEER.

The chain carries TRBV19 and TRBJ2-6; D call uncertain. V dropped 6 bases and J dropped 0 bases, with 3 bases sitting between them. The CDR3 runs 13 residues. In germline, CDR1 is LNHDA, CDR2 SQIVND (reference sequence). In nucleotides, the CDR3 is TGTGCCAGTAGGAACTCTGGGGCCAACGTCCTGACTTTC. This sequence encodes CASRNSGANVLTF.

The chain employs TRBV4-3 and TRBJ1-1; 7 bases align to TRBD1. Germline-derived CDR1 and CDR2 are LGHNA and YSLEER. With 0 bases clipped from V and 1 base from J, the junction kept 2 bases outside the gene matches. CDR3 length equals 15 residues. The CDR3 DNA reads as TGCGCCAGCAGCCAAGATGCAGGGGGGAACACTGAAGCTTTCTTT. Translation gives CASSQDAGGNTEAFF.

This clone was seen a single time. The J gene is TRBJ1-1, the V gene TRBV5-1, with unresolved D. Germline CDR1 and CDR2: SGHRS and YFSETQ. V lost 4 bases and J lost 2, with 12 bases in between. The CDR3 length is 14 residues. CDR3: CASSPRLVNTEAFF. As DNA, the CDR3 is TGCGCCAGCAGCCCGAGATTGGTAAACACTGAAGCTTTCTTT.